The clone carrying this T cell receptor (beta chain) was seen more than once but under ten times. The target antigen is unknown. This record belongs to a study of cytomegalovirus exposure and HLA in healthy donors. Study-wide context: A subsequent analysis stated that the 120 validation repertoires were run on the same platform as the approximately 700 first-cohort repertoires.

Unmatched junction bases numbered 4, after V lost 2 bases and J lost 2 bases. Germline assignment: CDR1 GTSNPN and CDR2 SVGIG (reference sequence). CDR3 length: 16 amino acids. TCRdb keeps only in-frame clones here, not all; method: immunoSEQ multiplex PCR. This sample carries some 61,000 clones, about 97% of them seen once, and the ten largest clones take around 1.5%. Broader study findings: Accounts indicate the classifier identified cytomegalovirus status with strong specificity and sensitivity. Listed as cytomegalovirus-associated were about 160 TCR beta chains. In vitro testing confirmed a few CMV-associated chains as specific for CMV antigens.

This sequence originates from a woman between 18 and 29 years old in good health and CMV-seropositive. This chain joins TRBV30 and TRBJ2-3, with TRBD2 identical over 13 bases. The material sequenced was PBMCs. CDR3 residues: CAWSSGLAGTTDTQYF. The CDR3 coding sequence is TGTGCCTGGAGTTCGGGACTAGCGGGAACCACAGATACGCAGTATTTT.